This T cell receptor (beta chain) appears in the sequencing data of a study of blood T cell repertoires in COVID-19 (dated by TCRdb to 2020 to 2021). Study-level background: Samples covering the acute and convalescent phases of COVID-19 were provided by collaborators in the United States, Italy and Spain. The material from the prospective study consisted of cDNA or gDNA derived from T cells, B-cell-depleted T cells, or PBMCs. Subjects who had been exposed to COVID-19, were actively infected with it, or had recovered from it provided the deeply sampled blood TCRbeta repertoires that made up the dataset. The repertoires were released in a freely available public database meant as a resource for research on the immune response to SARS-CoV-2. The samples were drawn from the first 160 participants of the ongoing ImmuneRACE study and from about 1,200 subjects provided by 6 global collaborators. Nearly every sample came with metadata listing a de-identified subject ID, COVID-19 status, age in years and sex. Where available, HLA class I and class II types were taken from metadata supplied by the sample provider and were not determined by assay-based typing. General findings and caveats noted by the study authors: Clinical and demographic metadata were provided uncurated, with the amount varying by source and participant.

As to this clone: Its cognate antigen has yet to be identified. No clone much larger than this one lies a single base away; base qualities are absent.

TCRbeta CDR3 regions were amplified from genomic DNA using the immunoSEQ Assay, a bias-controlled multiplex PCR. The original methods were these. Within the assay, amplification of reference gene primers was used to estimate how many nucleated cells each sample contained. To quantify the absolute abundance of each unique TCRbeta CDR3 rearrangement, sequence reads were collapsed and filtered. For each sample, productive Simpson clonality was calculated as the square root of Simpson's diversity index across productive rearrangements. TCRdb carries this immuneACCESS record with in-frame sequences only. Its versions omit some clonotypes, under half of them owing to an unresolved V gene in the studies checked, with the rest unexplained. That table supplies the V and J calls and clone size; D and trimming were determined from the DNA. For this sample there are tens of thousands of clones; less than 90% appear just once. Around 2.9% of the sample goes to the ten largest clones.

Whole blood was collected in K2EDTA tubes by collaborating institutions according to the institutions' own protocols. Collaborator samples were shipped for TCRbeta analysis as frozen whole blood, isolated PBMCs, or DNA extracted from either sample type. The CDR3, from cysteine to phenylalanine, totals 16 residues. Of the read, only the CDR3 DNA is kept; its 48 bases are in frame from base 1. Reading the germline V gene (reference sequence) gives CDR1 LNHDA and CDR2 SQIVND. Trimming removed 3 bases from V and 0 bases from J, leaving 12 bases between the germline ends. The clonotype comes from an elderly man with acute or convalescent COVID-19. Recombination linked TRBV19 to TRBJ1-5, with the D gene call left open. Sequenced sample: peripheral blood. The CDR3 here reads CASSIPPGSSNQPQHF. In nucleotide form, the sequence is TGTGCCAGTAGTATCCCCCCGGGGAGTAGCAATCAGCCCCAGCATTTT.